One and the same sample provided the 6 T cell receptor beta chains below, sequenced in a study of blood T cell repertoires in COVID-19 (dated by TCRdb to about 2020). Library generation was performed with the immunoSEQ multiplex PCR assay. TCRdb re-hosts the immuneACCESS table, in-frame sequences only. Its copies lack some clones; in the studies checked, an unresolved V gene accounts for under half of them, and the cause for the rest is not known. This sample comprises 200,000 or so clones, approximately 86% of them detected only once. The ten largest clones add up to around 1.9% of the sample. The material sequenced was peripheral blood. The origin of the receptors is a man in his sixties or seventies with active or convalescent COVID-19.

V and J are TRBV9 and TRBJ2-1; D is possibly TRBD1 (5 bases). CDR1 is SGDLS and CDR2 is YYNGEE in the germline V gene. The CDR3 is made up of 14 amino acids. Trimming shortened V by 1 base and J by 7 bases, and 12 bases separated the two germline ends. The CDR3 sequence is CASSVTPGWNEQFF. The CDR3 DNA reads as TGTGCCAGCAGCGTAACTCCAGGGTGGAATGAGCAGTTCTTC.

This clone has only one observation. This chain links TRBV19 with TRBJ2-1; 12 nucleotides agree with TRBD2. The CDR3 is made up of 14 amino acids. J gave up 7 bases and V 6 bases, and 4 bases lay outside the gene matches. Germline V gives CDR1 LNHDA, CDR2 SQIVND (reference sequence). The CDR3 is CASRPGLAGNEQFF. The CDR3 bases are TGTGCCAGTAGGCCGGGACTAGCGGGTAATGAGCAGTTCTTC.

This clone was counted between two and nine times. The CDR3 nucleotides are TGTGCCAGCAGCTTAGGGAGGGGCACCGGGGAGCTGTTTTTT. This encodes CASSLGRGTGELFF. The rearrangement links TRBV7-2 to TRBJ2-2, with D maybe TRBD2 (6 bases). CDR3 size: 14 residues. Deletions cut 1 base from V and 4 bases from J, with 7 bases between. Germline V gene sequence: CDR1 SGHTA, CDR2 FQGNSA.

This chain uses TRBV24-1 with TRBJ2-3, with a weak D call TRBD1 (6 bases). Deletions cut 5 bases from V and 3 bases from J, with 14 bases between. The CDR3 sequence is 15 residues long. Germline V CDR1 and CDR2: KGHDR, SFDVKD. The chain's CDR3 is CATSGGPGWTDTQYF. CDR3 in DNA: TGTGCCACCAGTGGGGGGCCCGGCTGGACAGATACGCAGTATTTT.

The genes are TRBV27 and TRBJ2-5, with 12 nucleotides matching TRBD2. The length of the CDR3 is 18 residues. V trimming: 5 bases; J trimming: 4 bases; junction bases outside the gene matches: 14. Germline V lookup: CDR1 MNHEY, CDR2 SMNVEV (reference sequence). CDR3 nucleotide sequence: TGTGCCAGCAGTACCCTGCCTAGCGGGAGGGGGAATGTAGAGACCCAGTACTTC. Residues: CASSTLPSGRGNVETQYF.

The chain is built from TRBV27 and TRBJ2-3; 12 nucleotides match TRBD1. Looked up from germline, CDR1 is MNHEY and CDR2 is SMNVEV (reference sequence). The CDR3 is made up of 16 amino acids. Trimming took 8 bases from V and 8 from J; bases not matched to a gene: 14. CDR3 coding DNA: TGTGCCAGCTCACTCGGGGGGACAGGGGGCGCGGGTACGCAGTATTTT. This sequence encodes CASSLGGTGGAGTQYF.